This T cell receptor (beta chain) came from a study of shared clonotypes between healthy human individuals. The V end was cut by 0 bases, the J end by 0 bases, with 8 bases between. The CDR3 runs 15 residues. Germline CDR1 SGHDN, CDR2 FVKESK. Every subset's genomic DNA went evenly onto several immunoSEQ plates. Sequencing used immunoSEQ multiplex PCR; TCRdb keeps in-frame clones, though not all of them. There are 1.4 million to 1.5 million clones in the sample; 95% to 97% occur only once, and approximately 1% lies in the top ten. A note on this clone: Its cognate antigen is unknown.

Findings and caveats of the study: In having few donors, the study represented limited genetic and exposure-history diversity.

Sample: naive CD4+ T cells sorted from blood. The subset: CD45RA+ positively selected. V usage is TRBV14 and J usage is TRBJ1-1; D is unresolved. The receptor comes from a man aged 30-40 years in good health. The CDR3, as DNA: TGTGCCAGCAGCCAAGAACGGAAGATGAACACTGAAGCTTTCTTT. Its protein product is CASSQERKMNTEAFF.